This T cell receptor (beta chain) was sequenced for a study of early T cells in non-severe SARS-CoV-2 infection. Whole-study context: With bulk RNA from unsorted whole blood as input, sequencing yielded unpaired chains. Study-level points and caveats: Matching against VDJdb likely underestimated virus-specific expansions, favoring anti-spike CD8.

Individual cDNA molecules were tagged with unique molecular identifiers. One entry per CDR3 protein results from TCRdb running MiXCR on the 5' RACE reads. The sample gives 70,000 or so distinct CDR3 sequences, roughly 10% of which show up once; around 6.4% is in the top ten. For this clonotype: What it binds is unknown. The germline gene is not matched at one end of the junction; a read error may be the cause.

Germline assignment: CDR1 KGHDR and CDR2 SFDVKD. The CDR3 is 11 amino acids. The chain carries TRBV24-1 and TRBJ2-3; D not resolved. This TCR derives from an adult who was a healthcare worker with PCR-confirmed SARS-CoV-2 infection or an uninfected control (not recorded which). Sequencing was carried out using whole blood. The CDR3 coding sequence is TGTGCCACCAGTGATTATATTCAGGTGTCCTTT. Translation gives CATSDYIQVSF.